This TCR beta chain was documented in a study of T-cell memory formation after mild COVID-19. There are 12 residues in the CDR3. Trimming cost V 5 bases and J 2 bases, with 10 bases left between them. Germline-derived CDR1 and CDR2 are SQVTM and ANQGSEA. Researchers used 5'RACE with constant-segment primers to make TCR alpha and TCR beta cDNA libraries that carry sample barcodes and UMIs. TCRdb reprocessed the 5' RACE reads via MiXCR and lists one record per CDR3 protein. Of hundreds of thousands of distinct CDR3 sequences listed, approximately 24% are singletons. The sequencing sample was made of PBMCs or a T cell subset sorted from them (not recorded which). This clonotype was obtained from an adult woman who had mild COVID-19 (a few samples of this study predate the infection). Cell type and time point are not known. The chain joins TRBV29-1 to TRBJ2-7, with D unclear. CDR3 nucleotides: TGCAGCGTTAGCACTGTGACCTACGAGCAGTACTTC. Protein product: CSVSTVTYEQYF.